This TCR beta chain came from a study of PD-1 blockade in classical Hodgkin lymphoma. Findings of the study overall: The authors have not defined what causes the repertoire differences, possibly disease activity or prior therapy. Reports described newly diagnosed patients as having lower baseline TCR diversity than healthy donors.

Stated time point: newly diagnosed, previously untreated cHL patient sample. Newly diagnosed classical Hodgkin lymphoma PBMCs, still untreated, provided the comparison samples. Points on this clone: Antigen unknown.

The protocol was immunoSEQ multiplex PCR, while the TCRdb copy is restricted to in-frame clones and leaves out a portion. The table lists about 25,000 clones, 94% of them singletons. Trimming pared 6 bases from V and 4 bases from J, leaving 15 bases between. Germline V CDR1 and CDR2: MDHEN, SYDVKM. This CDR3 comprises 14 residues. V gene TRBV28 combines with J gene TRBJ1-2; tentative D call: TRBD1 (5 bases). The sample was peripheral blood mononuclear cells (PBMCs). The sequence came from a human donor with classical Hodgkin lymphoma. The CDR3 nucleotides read TGTGCCAGCAGCCCGGGACTGCTGATCTATGGCTACACCTTC. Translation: CASSPGLLIYGYTF.